This T cell receptor (beta chain) appears in the sequencing data of a study of cytomegalovirus exposure and HLA in healthy donors. Overall study findings and caveats: Sequencing likely generated an artifact that appeared as a cluster of highly shared sequence variants. Accounts indicate the classifier identified cytomegalovirus status with strong specificity and sensitivity. Later analysis showed TCR association rates varying by HLA locus, highest for DRB1 and lowest for HLA-C. For most TCR sequences rarity was the rule, although some public TCRs occurred in many donors.

Remarks on this clone: Its antigen is as yet unknown.

The length of the CDR3 is 16 residues. Trimming pared 4 bases from V and 1 base from J, leaving 14 bases between. Germline CDR1 reads LGHNA; CDR2 reads YNFKEQ. Primers for the PCR totalled 60 Vbeta and 13 Jbeta. Measured with immunoSEQ multiplex PCR; TCRdb has only the in-frame clones, and not every one. The data show about 130,000 clones, about two thirds seen once. The receptor's source is a man younger than 40 in good health and CMV-seronegative. The sequencing input was PBMCs. The chain is built from TRBV4-2 and TRBJ2-1, with D possibly being TRBD2 (5 bases). The CDR3 coding sequence is TGTGCCAGCAGCCGAGATCTGGGCGGGTCCTACAATGAGCAGTTCTTC. Its protein is CASSRDLGGSYNEQFF.